This T cell receptor beta chain was obtained from a study of blood T cell repertoires in COVID-19. In the study overall: PBMCs, B-cell-depleted T cells, or T cells were the source of the cDNA or gDNA that made up the material.

Sequenced by immunoSEQ multiplex PCR; TCRdb stores in-frame clones only, minus some. The repertoire holds 100,000 to 150,000 clones, with roughly 84% as singletons. The J segment lost 2 bases and the V segment lost 5 bases, leaving 3 bases of the junction unmatched. CDR1 is LNHDA and CDR2 is SQIVND in the germline V gene (reference sequence). CDR3 size: 15 residues. Sequenced input: peripheral blood. J is TRBJ2-1 and V is TRBV19, with 10 bases that match TRBD1. The TCR comes from a man aged 60 to 69 with acute or convalescent COVID-19. The CDR3 region has the DNA TGTGCCAGTAGTCAGGGACAGGGGACCTACAATGAGCAGTTCTTC. Translated, it gives CASSQGQGTYNEQFF.